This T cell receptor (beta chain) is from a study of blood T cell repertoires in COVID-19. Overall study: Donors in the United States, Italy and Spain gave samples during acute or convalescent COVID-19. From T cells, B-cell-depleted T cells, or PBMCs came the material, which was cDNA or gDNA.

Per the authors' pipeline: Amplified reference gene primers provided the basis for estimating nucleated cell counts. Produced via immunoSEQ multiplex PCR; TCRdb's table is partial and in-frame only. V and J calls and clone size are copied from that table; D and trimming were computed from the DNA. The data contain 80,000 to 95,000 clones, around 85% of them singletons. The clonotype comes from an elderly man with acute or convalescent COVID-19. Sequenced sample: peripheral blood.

DNA for the CDR3: TGTGCCAGCAGTTCCAGTAGCGGGAGACGCGACGAGCAGTACTTC. It codes for CASSSSSGRRDEQYF. The chain carries TRBV28 and TRBJ2-7; TRBD2 matches 9 bases. This CDR3 region has 15 residues. The germline V gene has CDR1 MDHEN and CDR2 SYDVKM. The V gene end was trimmed by 4 bases and the J gene end by 5 bases; junction bases not matched to a gene: 9.